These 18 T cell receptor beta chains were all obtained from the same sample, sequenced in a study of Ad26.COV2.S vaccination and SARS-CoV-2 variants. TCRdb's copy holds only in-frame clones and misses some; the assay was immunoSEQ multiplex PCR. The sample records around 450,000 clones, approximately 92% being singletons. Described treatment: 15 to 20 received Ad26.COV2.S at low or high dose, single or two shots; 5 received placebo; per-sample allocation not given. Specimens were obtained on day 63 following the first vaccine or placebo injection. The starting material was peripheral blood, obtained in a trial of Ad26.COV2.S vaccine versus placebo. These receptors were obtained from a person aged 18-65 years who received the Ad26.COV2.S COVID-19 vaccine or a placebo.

The CDR3: CSVWPTDTQYF. CDR3 sequence (DNA): TGCAGTGTTTGGCCCACAGATACGCAGTATTTT. The chain carries TRBV20-1 and TRBJ2-3; D is uncertain. The germline V gene encodes CDR1 DFQATT and CDR2 SNEGSKA (reference sequence). The V gene lost 7 bases and the J gene lost 2 bases, with 7 bases spanning the gap. This CDR3 has 11 amino acids.

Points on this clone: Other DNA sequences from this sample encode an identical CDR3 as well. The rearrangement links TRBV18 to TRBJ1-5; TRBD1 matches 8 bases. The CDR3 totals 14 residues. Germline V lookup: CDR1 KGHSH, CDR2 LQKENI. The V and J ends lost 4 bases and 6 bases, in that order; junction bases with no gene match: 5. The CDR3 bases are TGTGCCAGCTCACTAGACAGGGGCGGTCAGCCCCAGCATTTT. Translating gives CASSLDRGGQPQHF.

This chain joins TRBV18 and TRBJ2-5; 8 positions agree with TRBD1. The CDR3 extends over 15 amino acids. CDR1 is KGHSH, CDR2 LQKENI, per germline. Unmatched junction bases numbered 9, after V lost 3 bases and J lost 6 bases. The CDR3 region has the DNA TGTGCCAGCTCACCGAAAGGGACAGGAGGAAAGACCCAGTACTTC. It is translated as CASSPKGTGGKTQYF.

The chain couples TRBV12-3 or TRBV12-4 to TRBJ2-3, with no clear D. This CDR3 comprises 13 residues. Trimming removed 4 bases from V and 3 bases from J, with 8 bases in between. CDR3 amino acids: CASSSRLTDTQYF. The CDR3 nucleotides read TGTGCCAGCAGTTCGAGGCTGACAGATACGCAGTATTTT.

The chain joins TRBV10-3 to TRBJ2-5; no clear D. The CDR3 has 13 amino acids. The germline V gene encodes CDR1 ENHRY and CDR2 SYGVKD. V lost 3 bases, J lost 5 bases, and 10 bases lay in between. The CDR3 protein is CAISERLGETQYF. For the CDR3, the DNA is TGTGCCATCAGTGAACGTCTTGGGGAGACCCAGTACTTC.

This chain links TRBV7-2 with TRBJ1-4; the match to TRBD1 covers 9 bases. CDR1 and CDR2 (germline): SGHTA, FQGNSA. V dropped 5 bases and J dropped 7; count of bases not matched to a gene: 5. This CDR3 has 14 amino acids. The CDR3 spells CASSQGGQGEKLFF. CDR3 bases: TGTGCCAGCAGCCAAGGGGGACAGGGTGAAAAACTGTTTTTT.

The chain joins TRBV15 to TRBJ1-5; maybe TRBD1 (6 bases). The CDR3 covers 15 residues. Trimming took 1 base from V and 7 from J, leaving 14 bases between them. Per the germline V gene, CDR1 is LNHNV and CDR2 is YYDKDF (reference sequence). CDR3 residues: CATSRGEQGHQPQHF. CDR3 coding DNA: TGTGCCACCAGCAGAGGTGAACAGGGACACCAGCCCCAGCATTTT.

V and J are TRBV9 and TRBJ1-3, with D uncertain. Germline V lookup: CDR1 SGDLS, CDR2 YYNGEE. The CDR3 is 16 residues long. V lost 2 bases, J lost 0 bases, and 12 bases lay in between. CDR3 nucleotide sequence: TGTGCCAGCAGCGTGGAGGGCATCGGCTCTGGAAACACCATATATTTT. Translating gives CASSVEGIGSGNTIYF.

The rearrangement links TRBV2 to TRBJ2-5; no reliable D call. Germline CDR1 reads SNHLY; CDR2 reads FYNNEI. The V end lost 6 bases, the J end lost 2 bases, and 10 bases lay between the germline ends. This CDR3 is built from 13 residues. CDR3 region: CASRYELQETQYF. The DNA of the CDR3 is TGTGCCAGCAGGTACGAGCTGCAAGAGACCCAGTACTTC.

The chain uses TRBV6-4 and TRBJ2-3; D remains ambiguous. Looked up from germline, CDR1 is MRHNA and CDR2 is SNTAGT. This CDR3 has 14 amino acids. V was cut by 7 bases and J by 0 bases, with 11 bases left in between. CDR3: CASKAQQSTDTQYF. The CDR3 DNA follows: TGTGCCAGCAAGGCGCAACAAAGCACAGATACGCAGTATTTT.

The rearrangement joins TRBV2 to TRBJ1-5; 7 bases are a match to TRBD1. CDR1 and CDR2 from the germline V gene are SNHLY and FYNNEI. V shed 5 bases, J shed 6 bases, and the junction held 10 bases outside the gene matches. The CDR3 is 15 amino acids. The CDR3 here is CASSTQGTVGQPQHF. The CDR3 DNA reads TGTGCCAGCAGTACCCAGGGGACAGTAGGTCAGCCCCAGCATTTT.

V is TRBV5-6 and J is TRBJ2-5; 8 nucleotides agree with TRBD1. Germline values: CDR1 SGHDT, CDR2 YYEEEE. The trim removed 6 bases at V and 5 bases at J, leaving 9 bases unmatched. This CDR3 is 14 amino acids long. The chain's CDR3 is CASTRTGIGETQYF. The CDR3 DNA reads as TGTGCCAGCACCCGGACAGGGATAGGCGAGACCCAGTACTTC.

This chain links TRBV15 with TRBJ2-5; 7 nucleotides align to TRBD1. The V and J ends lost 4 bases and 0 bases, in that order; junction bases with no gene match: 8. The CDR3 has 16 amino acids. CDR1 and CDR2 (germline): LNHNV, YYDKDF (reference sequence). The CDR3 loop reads CATSTGTARYQETQYF. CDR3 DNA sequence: TGTGCCACCAGCACCGGGACAGCCCGGTACCAAGAGACCCAGTACTTC.

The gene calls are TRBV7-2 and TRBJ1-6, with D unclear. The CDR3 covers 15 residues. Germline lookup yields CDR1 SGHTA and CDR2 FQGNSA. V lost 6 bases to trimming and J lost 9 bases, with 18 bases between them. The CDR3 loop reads CASRNNPGGSSPLHF. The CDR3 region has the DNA TGTGCCAGCAGAAATAACCCCGGAGGTTCTTCACCCCTCCACTTT.

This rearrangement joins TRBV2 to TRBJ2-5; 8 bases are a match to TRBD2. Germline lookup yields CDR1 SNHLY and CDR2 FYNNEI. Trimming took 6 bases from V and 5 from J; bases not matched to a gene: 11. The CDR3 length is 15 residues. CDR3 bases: TGTGCCAGCAGCCCGACTAGCGTGTATGGGGAGACCCAGTACTTC. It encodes CASSPTSVYGETQYF.

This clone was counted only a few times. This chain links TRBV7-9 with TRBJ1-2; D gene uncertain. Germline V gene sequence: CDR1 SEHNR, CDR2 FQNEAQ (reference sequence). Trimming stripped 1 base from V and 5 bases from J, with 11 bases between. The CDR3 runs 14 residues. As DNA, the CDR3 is TGTGCCAGCAGCTTAGTAGGCCAACCTTATGGCTACACCTTC. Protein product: CASSLVGQPYGYTF.

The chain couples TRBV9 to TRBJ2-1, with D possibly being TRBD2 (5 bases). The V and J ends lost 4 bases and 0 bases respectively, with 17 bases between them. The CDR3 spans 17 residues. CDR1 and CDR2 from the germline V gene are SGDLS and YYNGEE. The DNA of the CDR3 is TGTGCCAGCAGCCTTCTAAGTCGAGGGTTCTCCTACAATGAGCAGTTCTTC. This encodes CASSLLSRGFSYNEQFF.

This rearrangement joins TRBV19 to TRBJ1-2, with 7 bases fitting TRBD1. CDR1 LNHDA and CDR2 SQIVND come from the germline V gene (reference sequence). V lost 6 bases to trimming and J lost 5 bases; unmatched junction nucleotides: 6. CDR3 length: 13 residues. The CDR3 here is CASRAGGRYGYTF. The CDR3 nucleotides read TGTGCCAGTAGAGCAGGGGGTAGATATGGCTACACCTTC.